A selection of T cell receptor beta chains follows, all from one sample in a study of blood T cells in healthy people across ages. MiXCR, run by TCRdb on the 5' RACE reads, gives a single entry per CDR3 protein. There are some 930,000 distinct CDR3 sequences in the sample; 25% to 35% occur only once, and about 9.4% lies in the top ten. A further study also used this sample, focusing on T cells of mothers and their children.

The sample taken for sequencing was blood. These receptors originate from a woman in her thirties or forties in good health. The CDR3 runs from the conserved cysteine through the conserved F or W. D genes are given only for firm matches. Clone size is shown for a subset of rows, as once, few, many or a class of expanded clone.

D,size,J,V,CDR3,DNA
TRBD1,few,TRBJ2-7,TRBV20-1,CSAREGDRVSYEQYF,TGCAGTGCTAGAGAAGGGGACAGGGTATCCTACGAGCAGTACTTC
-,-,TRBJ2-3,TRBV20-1,CSARDVRNTQYF,TGCAGTGCCCGGGACGTCAGGAATACGCAGTATTTT
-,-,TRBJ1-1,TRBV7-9,CASTRMNTEAFF,TGTGCCAGCACCCGGATGAACACTGAAGCTTTCTTT
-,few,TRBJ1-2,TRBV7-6,CASSLEVATVYGYTF,TGTGCCAGCAGCTTAGAAGTGGCTACCGTGTATGGCTACACCTTC
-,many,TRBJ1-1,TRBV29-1,CSVEDATWAAEAFF,TGCAGCGTTGAAGATGCGACCTGGGCCGCTGAAGCTTTCTTT
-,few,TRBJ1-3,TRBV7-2,CASSLGGQSGNTIYF,TGTGCCAGCAGCTTGGGCGGACAGTCTGGAAACACCATATATTTT
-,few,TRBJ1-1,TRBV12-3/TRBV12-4,CASSPGGRLAAFF,TGTGCCAGCAGCCCCGGGGGGCGTCTTGCAGCTTTCTTT
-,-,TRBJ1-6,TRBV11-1,CASSLDVSWRSYNSPLHF,TGTGCCAGCAGCTTAGACGTCTCTTGGAGGTCCTATAATTCACCCCTCCACTTT
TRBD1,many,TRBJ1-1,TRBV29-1,CSVPRGGQAMNTEAFF,TGCAGCGTTCCTCGAGGGGGACAGGCTATGAACACTGAAGCTTTCTTT
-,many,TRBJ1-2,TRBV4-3,CASSQEPINYGYTF,TGCGCCAGCAGCCAAGAACCAATTAACTATGGCTACACCTTC
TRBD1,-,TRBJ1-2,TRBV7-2,CASSLGDRVTGYTF,TGTGCCAGCAGCTTGGGGGACAGGGTAACCGGCTACACCTTC
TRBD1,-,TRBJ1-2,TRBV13,CASSSERGQYGYTF,TGTGCCAGCAGCTCGGAAAGGGGGCAATATGGCTACACCTTC
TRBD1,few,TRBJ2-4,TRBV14,CASSQGQGMVSGNIQYF,TGTGCCAGCAGCCAAGGACAGGGAATGGTATCAGGAAACATTCAGTACTTC
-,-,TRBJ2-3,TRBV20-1,CSASPSADAQYF,TGCAGTGCTAGCCCTAGCGCTGATGCGCAGTATTTT
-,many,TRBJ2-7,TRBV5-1,CASSLGWGISYEQYF,TGCGCCAGCAGCTTGGGGTGGGGGATCTCCTACGAGCAGTACTTC
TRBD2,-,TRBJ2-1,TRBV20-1,CSARRLREAISSNEQFF,TGCAGTGCTAGGCGGCTGCGGGAGGCCATCTCCTCCAATGAGCAGTTCTTC
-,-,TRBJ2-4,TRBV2,CASSPGANIQYF,TGTGCCAGCAGCCCCGGGGCAAACATTCAGTACTTC
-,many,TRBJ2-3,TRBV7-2,CASSSNGGLSTDTQYF,TGTGCCAGCAGCTCGAACGGGGGCCTAAGCACAGATACGCAGTATTTT
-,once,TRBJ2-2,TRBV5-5,CASSLYQDTGELFF,TGTGCCAGCAGCTTGTATCAAGACACCGGGGAGCTGTTTTTT
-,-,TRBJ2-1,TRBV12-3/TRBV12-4,CASSLGPAGEQFF,TGTGCCAGCAGTTTAGGGCCCGCGGGCGAGCAGTTCTTC